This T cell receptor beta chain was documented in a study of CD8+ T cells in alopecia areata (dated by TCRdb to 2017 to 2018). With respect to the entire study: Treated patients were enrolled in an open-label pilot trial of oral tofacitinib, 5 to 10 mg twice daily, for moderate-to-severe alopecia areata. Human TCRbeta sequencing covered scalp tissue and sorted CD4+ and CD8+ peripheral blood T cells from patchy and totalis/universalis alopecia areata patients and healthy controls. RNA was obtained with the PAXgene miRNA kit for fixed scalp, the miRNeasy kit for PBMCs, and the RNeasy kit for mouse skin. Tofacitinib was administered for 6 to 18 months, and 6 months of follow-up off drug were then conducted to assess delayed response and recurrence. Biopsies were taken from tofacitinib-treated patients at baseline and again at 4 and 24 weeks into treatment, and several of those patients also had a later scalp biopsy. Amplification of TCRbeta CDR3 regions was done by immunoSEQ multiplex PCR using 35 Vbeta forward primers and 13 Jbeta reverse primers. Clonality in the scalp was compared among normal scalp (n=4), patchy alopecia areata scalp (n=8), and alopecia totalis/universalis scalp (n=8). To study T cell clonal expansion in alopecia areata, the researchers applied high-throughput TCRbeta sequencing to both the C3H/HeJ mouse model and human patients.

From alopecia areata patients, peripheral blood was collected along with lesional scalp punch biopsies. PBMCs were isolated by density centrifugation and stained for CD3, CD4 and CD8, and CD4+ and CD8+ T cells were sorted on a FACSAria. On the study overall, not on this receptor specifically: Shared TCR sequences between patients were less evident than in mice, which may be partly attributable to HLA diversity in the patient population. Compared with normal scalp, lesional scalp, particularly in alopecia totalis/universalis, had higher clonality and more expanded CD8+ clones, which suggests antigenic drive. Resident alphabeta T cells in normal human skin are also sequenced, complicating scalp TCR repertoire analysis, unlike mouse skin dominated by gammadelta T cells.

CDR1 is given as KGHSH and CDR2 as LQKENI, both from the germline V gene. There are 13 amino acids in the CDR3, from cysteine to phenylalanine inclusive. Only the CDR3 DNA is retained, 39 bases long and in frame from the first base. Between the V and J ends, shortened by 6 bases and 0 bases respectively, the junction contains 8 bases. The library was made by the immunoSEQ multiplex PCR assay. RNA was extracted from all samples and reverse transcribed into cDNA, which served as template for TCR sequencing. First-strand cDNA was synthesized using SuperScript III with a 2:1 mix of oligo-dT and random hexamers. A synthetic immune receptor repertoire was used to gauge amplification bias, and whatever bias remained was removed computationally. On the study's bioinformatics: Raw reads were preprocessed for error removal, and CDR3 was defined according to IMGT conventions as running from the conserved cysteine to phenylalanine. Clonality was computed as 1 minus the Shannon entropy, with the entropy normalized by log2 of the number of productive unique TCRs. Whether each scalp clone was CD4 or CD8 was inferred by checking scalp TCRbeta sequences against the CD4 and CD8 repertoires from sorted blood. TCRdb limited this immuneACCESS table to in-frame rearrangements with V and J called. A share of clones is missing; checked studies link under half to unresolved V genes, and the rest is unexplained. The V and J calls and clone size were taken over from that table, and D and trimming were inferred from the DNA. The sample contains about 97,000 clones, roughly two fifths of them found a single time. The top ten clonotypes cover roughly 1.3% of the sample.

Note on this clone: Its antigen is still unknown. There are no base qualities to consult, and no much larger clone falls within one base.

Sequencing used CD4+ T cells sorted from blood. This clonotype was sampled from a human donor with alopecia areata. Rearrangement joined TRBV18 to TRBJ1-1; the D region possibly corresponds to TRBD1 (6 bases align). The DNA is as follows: TGTGCCAGCTCGCAGGGGTTGAACACTGAAGCTTTCTTT. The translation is CASSQGLNTEAFF.